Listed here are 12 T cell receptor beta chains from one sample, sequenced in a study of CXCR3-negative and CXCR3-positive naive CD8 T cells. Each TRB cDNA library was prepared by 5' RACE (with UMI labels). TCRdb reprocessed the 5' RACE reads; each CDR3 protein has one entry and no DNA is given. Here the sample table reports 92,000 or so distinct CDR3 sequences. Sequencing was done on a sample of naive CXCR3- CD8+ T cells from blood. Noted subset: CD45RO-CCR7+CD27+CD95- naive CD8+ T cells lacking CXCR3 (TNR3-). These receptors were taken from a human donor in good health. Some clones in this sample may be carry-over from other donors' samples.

The chain's CDR3 is CASSLEPGPGANVLTF. The V gene is TRBV5-1, the J gene TRBJ2-6; the D gene TCRdb calls, TRBD2, cannot be checked with no DNA. Germline values: CDR1 SGHRS, CDR2 YFSETQ. This CDR3 spans 16 amino acids.

The CDR3 region is CASSPQRGPWETQYF. The chain has TRBV7-9 and TRBJ2-5; the TCRdb D gene call, TRBD1, has no DNA to confirm it. CDR1 and CDR2 (germline): SEHNR, FQNEAQ (reference sequence). The CDR3 spans 15 residues.

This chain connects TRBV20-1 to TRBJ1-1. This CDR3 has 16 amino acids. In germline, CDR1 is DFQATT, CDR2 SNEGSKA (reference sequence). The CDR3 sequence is CSARDLTLMLNIEAFF.

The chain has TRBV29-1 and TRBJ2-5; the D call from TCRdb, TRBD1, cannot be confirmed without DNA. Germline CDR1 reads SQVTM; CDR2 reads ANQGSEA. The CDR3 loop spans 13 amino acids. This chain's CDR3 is CSASGAYQETQYF.

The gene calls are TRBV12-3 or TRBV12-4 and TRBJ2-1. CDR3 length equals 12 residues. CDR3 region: CASSFVDQEQFF.

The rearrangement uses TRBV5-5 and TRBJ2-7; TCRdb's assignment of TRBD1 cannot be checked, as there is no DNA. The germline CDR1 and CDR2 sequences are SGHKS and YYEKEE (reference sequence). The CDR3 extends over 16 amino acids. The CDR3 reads CASSLRPAGGSTEQYF.

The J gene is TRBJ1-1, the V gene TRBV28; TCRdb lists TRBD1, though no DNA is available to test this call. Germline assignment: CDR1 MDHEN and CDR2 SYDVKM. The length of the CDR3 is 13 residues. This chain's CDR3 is CASNDRAGTEAFF.

The CDR3 region is CASIPSAGSYFGTYNEQFF. The rearrangement joins TRBV28 to TRBJ2-1. The CDR3 spans 19 residues. The germline V gene has CDR1 MDHEN and CDR2 SYDVKM.

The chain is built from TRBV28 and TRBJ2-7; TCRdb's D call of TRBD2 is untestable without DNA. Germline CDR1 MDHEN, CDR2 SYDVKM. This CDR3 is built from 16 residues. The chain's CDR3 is CASTPWEEMIYHEQYF.

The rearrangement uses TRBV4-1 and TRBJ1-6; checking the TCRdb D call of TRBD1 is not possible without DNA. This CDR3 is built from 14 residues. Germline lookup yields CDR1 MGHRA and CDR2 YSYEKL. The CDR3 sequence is CASSLGQTNSPLHF.

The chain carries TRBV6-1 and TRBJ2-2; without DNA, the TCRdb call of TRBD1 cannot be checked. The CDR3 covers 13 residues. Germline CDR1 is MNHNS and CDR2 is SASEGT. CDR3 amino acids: CASSEGPGGELFF.

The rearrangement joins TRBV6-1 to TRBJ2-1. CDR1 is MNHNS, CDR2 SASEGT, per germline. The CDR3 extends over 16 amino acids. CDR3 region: CASRSVGERSYNEQFF.